The source of this T cell receptor (beta chain) is a study of T cell repertoires in cytomegalovirus infection. As for the study in general: Evidence of both CMV infection and a matching HLA type came from public TCR beta signatures.

This clonotype was recorded many times. Its cognate antigen is unknown. J was trimmed by 4 bases and V by 5 bases; bases with no gene match: 10. CDR3 length: 15 amino acids. CDR1 is SGHTA, CDR2 FQGNSA, per germline. TCRdb passed the reads through MiXCR, listing each CDR3 protein once. The repertoire includes 250,000 to 300,000 distinct CDR3 sequences, roughly 9.1% of them detected once, and over 12% sits in the top ten. Study-level points and caveats: There were HLA-C-restricted CMV-specific TCR beta clonotypes dominating the ex vivo response.

Specimen: PBMCs. The chain combines TRBV7-2 with TRBJ1-1; TRBD1 agrees at 7 bases. The clonotype was recovered from a human donor in good health (CMV status not recorded). Some clones in this sample may be carry-over from other donors' samples. Written as DNA, the CDR3 is TGTGCCAGCAGCGCACAAACAGGGGTTGGCACTGAAGCTTTCTTT. Amino acid sequence: CASSAQTGVGTEAFF. The full variable domain, in which reference TRBV7-2 and TRBJ1-1 provide the parts outside the CDR3, is GAGVSQSPSNKVTEKGKDVELRCDPISGHTALYWYRQSLGQGLEFLIYFQGNSAPDKSGLPSDRFSAERTGGSVSTLTIQRTQQEDSAVYLCASSAQTGVGTEAFFGQGTRLTVV.